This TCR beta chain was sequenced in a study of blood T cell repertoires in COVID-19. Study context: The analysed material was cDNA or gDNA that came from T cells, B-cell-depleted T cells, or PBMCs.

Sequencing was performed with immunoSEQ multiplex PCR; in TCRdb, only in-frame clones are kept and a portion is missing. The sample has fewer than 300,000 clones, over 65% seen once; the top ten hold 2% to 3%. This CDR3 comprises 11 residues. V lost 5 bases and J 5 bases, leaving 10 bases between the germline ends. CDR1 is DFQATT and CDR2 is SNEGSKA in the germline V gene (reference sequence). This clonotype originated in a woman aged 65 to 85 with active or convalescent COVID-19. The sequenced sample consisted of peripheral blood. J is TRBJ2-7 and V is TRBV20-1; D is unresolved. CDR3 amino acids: CSAPRLDEQYF. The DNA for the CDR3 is TGCAGTGCTCCCAGACTTGACGAGCAGTACTTC.